The subject of this entry is one T cell receptor beta chain. Its specificity is unknown. The table came from immunoSEQ multiplex PCR; TCRdb's copy has only in-frame clones and leaves some out. Among tens of thousands of clones listed, 70% to 90% were seen once. The data are from a study of OX40 agonist ivuxolimab in advanced cancers. Overall study context: All patients had ivuxolimab intravenously every 2 weeks at 0.01 to 10 mg/kg.

Regarding the study as a whole: At 0.1 to 3.0 mg/kg, CD4+ and CD8+ blood T cells expanded clonally by week 6.

The junction had 6 bases not matched to a gene; V was cut back by 0 bases and J by 1 base. This CDR3 comprises 18 residues. Germline V gene data show CDR1 as SGHDN and CDR2 as FVKESK. The sequence came from an adult with an advanced solid tumor such as melanoma, head and neck, liver or kidney cancer. V is TRBV14 and J is TRBJ2-2; 9 bases line up with TRBD1. This specimen was CD4+ or CD8+ T cells sorted from blood, taken in a trial of the OX40 agonist ivuxolimab. CDR3 in DNA: TGTGCCAGCAGCCAAGAAGATGGGGACAGGGAGAACACCGGGGAGCTGTTTTTT. Protein sequence: CASSQEDGDRENTGELFF.